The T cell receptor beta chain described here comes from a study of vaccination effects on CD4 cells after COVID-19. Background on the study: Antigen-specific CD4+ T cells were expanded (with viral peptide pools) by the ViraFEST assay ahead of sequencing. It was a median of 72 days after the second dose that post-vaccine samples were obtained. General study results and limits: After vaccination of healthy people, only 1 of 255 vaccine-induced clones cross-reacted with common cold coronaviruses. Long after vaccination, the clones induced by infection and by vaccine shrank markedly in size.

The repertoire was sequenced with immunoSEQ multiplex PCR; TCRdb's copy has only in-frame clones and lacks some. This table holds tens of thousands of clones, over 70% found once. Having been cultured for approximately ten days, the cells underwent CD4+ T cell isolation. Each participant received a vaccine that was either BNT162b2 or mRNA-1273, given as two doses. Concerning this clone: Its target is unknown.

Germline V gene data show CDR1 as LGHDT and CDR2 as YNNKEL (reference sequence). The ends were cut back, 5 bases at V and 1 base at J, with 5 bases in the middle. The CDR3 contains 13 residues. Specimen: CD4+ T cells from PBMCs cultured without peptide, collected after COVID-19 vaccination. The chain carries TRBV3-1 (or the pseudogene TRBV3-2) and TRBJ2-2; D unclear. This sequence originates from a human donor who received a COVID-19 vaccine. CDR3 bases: TGTGCCAGCAGCTTATTGAACACCGGGGAGCTGTTTTTT. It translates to CASSLLNTGELFF.